The 5 T cell receptor beta chains below come from one sample, sequenced in a study of blood T cell repertoires in COVID-19. Sequencing was performed with immunoSEQ multiplex PCR; in TCRdb, only in-frame clones are kept and a portion is missing. There are tens of thousands of clones in the sample; 90% occur only once, and 1.5% to 2% lies in the top ten. The sample consisted of peripheral blood. These receptors were collected from a man in his sixties with acute or convalescent COVID-19.

As regards this clone: At one end the junction does not follow the germline gene, possibly because of a read error. This rearrangement joins TRBV20-1 to TRBJ1-1; perhaps TRBD1 as D (5 bases). Germline V gene sequence: CDR1 DFQATT, CDR2 SNEGSKA (reference sequence). This CDR3 region has 8 residues. As DNA, the CDR3 is TGCAGTGCTAGAGGGACACCCTTT. It specifies CSARGTPF.

This rearrangement joins TRBV5-1 to TRBJ1-4, with 7 bases that match TRBD1. The V gene's germline CDR1 is SGHRS and CDR2 YFSETQ. The V and J ends lost 0 bases and 8 bases, in that order; junction bases with no gene match: 10. The CDR3 has 16 amino acids. The CDR3 DNA is TGCGCCAGCAGCTTGGTCGGACAGGCACAAGTCGAAAAACTGTTTTTT. This translates into CASSLVGQAQVEKLFF.

The rearrangement joins TRBV27 to TRBJ2-3, with D possibly being TRBD2 (6 bases). The V and J ends lost 3 bases and 6 bases respectively, with 10 bases between them. This CDR3 spans 13 amino acids. The germline V gene encodes CDR1 MNHEY and CDR2 SMNVEV (reference sequence). The CDR3: CASSLGRDDTQYF. DNA of the CDR3: TGTGCCAGCAGTTTGGGGCGGGATGATACGCAGTATTTT.

The chain combines TRBV7-2 with TRBJ2-7; TRBD2 might be the D (5 bases). The CDR3 has 13 amino acids. Germline V gives CDR1 SGHTA, CDR2 FQGNSA. Deletions cut 0 bases from V and 6 bases from J, with 9 bases between. The CDR3 loop is CASSLALASEQYF. The CDR3 DNA follows: TGTGCCAGCAGCTTAGCTCTAGCATCCGAGCAGTACTTC.

The J gene is TRBJ2-3, the V gene TRBV9, with 7 bases fitting TRBD2. Trimming took 3 bases from V and 2 from J; bases not matched to a gene: 9. The germline CDR1 and CDR2 sequences are SGDLS and YYNGEE. The CDR3 runs 16 residues. Here the CDR3 reads CASSALSGRYTDTQYF. For the CDR3, the DNA is TGTGCCAGCAGCGCCCTTAGCGGGCGCTACACAGATACGCAGTATTTT.